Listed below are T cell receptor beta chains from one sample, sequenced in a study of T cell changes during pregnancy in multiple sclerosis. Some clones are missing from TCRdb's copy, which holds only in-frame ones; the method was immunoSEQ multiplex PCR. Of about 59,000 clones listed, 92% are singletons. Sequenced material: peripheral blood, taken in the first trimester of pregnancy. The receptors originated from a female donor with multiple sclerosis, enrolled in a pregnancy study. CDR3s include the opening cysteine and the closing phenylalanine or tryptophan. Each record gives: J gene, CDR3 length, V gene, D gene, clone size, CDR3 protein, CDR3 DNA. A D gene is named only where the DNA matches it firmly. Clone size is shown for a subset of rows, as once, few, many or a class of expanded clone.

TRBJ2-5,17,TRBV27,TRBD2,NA,CASLPGLAVFSKETQYF,TGTGCCAGCCTGCCGGGACTAGCGGTATTTTCTAAAGAGACCCAGTACTTC
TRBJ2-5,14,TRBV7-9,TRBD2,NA,CASTQGSGRETQYF,TGTGCCAGCACCCAGGGAAGCGGGAGAGAGACCCAGTACTTC
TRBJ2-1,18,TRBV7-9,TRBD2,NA,CASSLGLGLAGGYNEQFF,TGTGCCAGCAGCTTAGGCCTGGGACTAGCGGGAGGTTACAATGAGCAGTTCTTC
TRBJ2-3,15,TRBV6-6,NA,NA,CASSYSDKSTDTQYF,TGTGCCAGCAGTTACTCGGACAAAAGCACAGATACGCAGTATTTT
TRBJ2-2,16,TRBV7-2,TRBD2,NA,CASSAGLAGYTGELFF,TGTGCCAGCAGCGCGGGACTAGCGGGGTACACCGGGGAGCTGTTTTTT
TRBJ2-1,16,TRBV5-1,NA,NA,CASSLRTDSSYNEQFF,TGCGCCAGCAGCTTGCGCACAGATAGCTCCTACAATGAGCAGTTCTTC
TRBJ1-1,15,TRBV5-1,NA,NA,CASSYLALEGAEAFF,TGCGCCAGCAGCTATCTCGCCCTGGAAGGGGCTGAAGCTTTCTTT
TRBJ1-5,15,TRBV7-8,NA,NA,CASSLAGLGVQPQHF,TGTGCCAGCAGCTTAGCCGGACTTGGGGTCCAGCCCCAGCATTTT
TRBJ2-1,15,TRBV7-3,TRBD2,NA,CASSLRAGGYNEQFF,TGTGCCAGCAGCTTACGAGCGGGAGGGTACAATGAGCAGTTCTTC
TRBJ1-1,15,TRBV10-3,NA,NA,CAISPRGAGAIEAFF,TGTGCCATCAGTCCTCGCGGTGCAGGGGCTATTGAAGCTTTCTTT
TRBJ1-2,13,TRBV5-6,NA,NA,CASSLNGLYGYTF,TGTGCCAGCAGCTTAAACGGACTGTATGGCTACACCTTC
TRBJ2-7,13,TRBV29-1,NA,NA,CSVEWVGGYEQYF,TGCAGCGTTGAATGGGTGGGCGGGTACGAGCAGTACTTC
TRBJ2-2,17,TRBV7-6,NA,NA,CASSPVDRDWNTGELFF,TGTGCCAGCAGCCCGGTTGACCGGGACTGGAACACCGGGGAGCTGTTTTTT
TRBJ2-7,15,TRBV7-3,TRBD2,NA,CASSLGPSGNNEQYF,TGTGCCAGCAGCTTAGGTCCTAGCGGGAACAACGAGCAGTACTTC
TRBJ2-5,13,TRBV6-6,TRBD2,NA,CASSLTPGLAFDF,TGTGCCAGCAGCCTGACCCCGGGACTAGCTTTTGACTTC
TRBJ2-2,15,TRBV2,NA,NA,CASSLDRSNTGELFF,TGTGCCAGCAGTCTGGACAGATCGAACACCGGGGAGCTGTTTTTT
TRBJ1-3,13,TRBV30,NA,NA,CAWDRNRGNTIYF,TGTGCCTGGGACAGGAATCGAGGAAACACCATATATTTT
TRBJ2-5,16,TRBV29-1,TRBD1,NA,CSVANRDRGYQETQYF,TGCAGCGTTGCTAATCGGGACAGGGGGTACCAAGAGACCCAGTACTTC
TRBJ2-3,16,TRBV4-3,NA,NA,CASSQDFTGKSVTQYF,TGCGCCAGCAGCCAAGATTTTACAGGGAAGTCGGTCACGCAGTATTTT
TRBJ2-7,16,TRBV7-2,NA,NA,CASSLKIAVRAVEQYF,TGTGCCAGCAGCTTAAAAATTGCGGTCAGGGCCGTCGAGCAGTACTTC
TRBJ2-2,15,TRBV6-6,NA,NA,CASSSPTGSTGELFF,TGTGCCAGCAGCTCACCCACGGGAAGCACCGGGGAGCTGTTTTTT
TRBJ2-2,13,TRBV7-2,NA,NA,CASSGQGSGELFF,TGTGCCAGCAGCGGTCAGGGGTCCGGGGAGCTGTTTTTT
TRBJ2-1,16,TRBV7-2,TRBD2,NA,CASSAPGLAGHNEQFF,TGTGCCAGCAGCGCACCAGGACTAGCGGGCCACAATGAGCAGTTCTTC
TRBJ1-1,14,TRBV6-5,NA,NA,CASSPQPPSTEAFF,TGTGCCAGCAGCCCCCAACCGCCCAGCACTGAAGCTTTCTTT
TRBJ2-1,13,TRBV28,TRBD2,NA,CASGLAGVGEQFF,TGTGCCAGCGGACTAGCGGGAGTTGGTGAGCAGTTCTTC
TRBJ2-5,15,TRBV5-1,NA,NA,CASSLDGGGDETQYF,TGCGCCAGCAGCTTGGATGGGGGGGGCGATGAGACCCAGTACTTC
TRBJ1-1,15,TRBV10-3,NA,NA,CAISETPRGETEAFF,TGTGCCATCAGTGAGACGCCCAGGGGTGAGACTGAAGCTTTCTTT
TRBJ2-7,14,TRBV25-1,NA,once,CASSESRQSYEQYF,TGTGCCAGCAGTGAATCGAGACAAAGCTACGAGCAGTACTTC
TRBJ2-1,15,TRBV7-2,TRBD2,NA,CASSPVASGRHEQFF,TGTGCCAGCAGCCCAGTGGCTAGCGGGAGGCATGAGCAGTTCTTC
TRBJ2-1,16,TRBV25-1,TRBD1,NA,CASSERGQGARYEQFF,TGTGCCAGCAGTGAAAGAGGGCAGGGGGCGAGATATGAGCAGTTCTTC
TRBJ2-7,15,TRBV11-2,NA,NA,CASSLAPDSYYEQYF,TGTGCCAGCAGCTTAGCGCCAGACAGCTACTACGAGCAGTACTTC
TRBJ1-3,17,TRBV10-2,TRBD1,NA,CASSAKGTGVAGNTIYF,TGCGCCAGCAGTGCAAAGGGAACAGGGGTGGCTGGAAACACCATATATTTT
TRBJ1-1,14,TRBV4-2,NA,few,CASSQESESAEAFF,TGTGCCAGCAGCCAAGAATCCGAGAGCGCTGAAGCTTTCTTT
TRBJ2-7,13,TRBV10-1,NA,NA,CASSDKELYEQYF,TGCGCCAGCAGTGATAAGGAGTTGTACGAGCAGTACTTC
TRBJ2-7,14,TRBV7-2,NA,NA,CASRAEWVAYEQYF,TGTGCCAGCAGGGCCGAGTGGGTAGCGTACGAGCAGTACTTC
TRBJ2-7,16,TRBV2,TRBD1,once,CASSGQTGGAAYEQYF,TGTGCCAGCAGTGGGCAGACAGGGGGCGCAGCTTACGAGCAGTACTTC
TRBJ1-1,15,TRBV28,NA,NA,CASSLSGQTYTEAFF,TGTGCCAGCAGTCTCTCAGGACAGACCTACACTGAAGCTTTCTTT
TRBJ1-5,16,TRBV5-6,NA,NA,CASSLARAGVSGAQHF,TGTGCCAGCAGCTTGGCACGGGCAGGCGTCTCGGGAGCCCAGCATTTT
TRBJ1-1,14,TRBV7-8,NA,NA,CASIDGRMNTEAFF,TGTGCCAGCATAGACGGGAGGATGAACACTGAAGCTTTCTTT
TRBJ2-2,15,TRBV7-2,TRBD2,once,CASTREAGRTGELFF,TGTGCCAGCACCCGCGAAGCGGGAAGGACCGGGGAGCTGTTTTTT
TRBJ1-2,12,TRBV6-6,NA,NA,CASTRDGMGYTF,TGTGCCAGCACCAGGGATGGTATGGGCTACACCTTC
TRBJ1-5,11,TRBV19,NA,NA,CASSGGRPQHF,TGTGCCAGTAGTGGTGGGAGGCCCCAGCATTTT
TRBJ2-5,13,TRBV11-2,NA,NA,CASSLAGIETQYF,TGTGCCAGCAGCTTAGCGGGAATAGAGACCCAGTACTTC
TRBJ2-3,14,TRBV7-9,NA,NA,CASSLVSGPDTQYF,TGTGCCAGCAGCTTAGTAAGCGGGCCGGATACGCAGTATTTT
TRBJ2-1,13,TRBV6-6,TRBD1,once,CASTGTGDNEQFF,TGTGCCAGCACCGGGACAGGGGACAATGAGCAGTTCTTC
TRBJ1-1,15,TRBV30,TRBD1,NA,CAWTFRDRTNTEAFF,TGTGCCTGGACATTCCGGGACAGGACGAACACTGAAGCTTTCTTT
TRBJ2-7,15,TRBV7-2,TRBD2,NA,CASSLSTSGGGEQYF,TGTGCCAGCAGCTTATCTACTAGCGGAGGGGGGGAGCAGTACTTC
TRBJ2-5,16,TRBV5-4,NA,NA,CASSLPEVTSQETQYF,TGTGCCAGCAGCCTCCCAGAGGTAACGAGCCAAGAGACCCAGTACTTC
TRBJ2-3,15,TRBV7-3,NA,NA,CASSYSGLPTDTQYF,TGTGCCAGCAGCTATAGCGGTCTACCCACAGATACGCAGTATTTT
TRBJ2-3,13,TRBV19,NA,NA,CASSPMAADTQYF,TGTGCCAGTAGCCCCATGGCGGCAGATACGCAGTATTTT